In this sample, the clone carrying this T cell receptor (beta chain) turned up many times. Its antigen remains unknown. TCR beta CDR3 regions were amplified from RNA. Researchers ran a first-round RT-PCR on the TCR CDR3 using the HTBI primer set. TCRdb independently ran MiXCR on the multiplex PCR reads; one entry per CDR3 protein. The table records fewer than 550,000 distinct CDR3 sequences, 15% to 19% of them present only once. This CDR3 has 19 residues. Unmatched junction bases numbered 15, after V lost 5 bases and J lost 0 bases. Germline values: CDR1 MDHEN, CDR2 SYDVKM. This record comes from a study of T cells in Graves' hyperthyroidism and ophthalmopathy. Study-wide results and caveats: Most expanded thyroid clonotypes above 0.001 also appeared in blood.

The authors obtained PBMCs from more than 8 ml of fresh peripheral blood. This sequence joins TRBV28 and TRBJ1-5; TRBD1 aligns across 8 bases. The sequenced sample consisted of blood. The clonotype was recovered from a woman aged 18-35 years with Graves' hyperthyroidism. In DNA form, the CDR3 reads TGTGCCAGCAGTCGTCCCGGACAGGGTTGGATCAATAGCAATCAGCCCCAGCATTTT. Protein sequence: CASSRPGQGWINSNQPQHF.